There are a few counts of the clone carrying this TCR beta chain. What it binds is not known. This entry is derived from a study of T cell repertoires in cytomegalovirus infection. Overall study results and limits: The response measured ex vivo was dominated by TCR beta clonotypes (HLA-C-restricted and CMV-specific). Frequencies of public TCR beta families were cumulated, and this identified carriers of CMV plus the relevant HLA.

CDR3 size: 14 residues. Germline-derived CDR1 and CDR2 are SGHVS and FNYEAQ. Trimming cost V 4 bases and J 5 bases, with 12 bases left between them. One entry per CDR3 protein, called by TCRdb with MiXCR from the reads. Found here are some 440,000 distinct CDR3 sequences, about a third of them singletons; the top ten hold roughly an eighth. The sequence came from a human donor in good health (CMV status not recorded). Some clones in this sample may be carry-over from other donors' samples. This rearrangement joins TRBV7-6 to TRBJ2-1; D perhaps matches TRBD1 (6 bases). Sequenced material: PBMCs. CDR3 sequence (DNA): TGTGCCAGCAGCTCTTCGGACAGCCACAATGAGCAGTTCTTC. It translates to CASSSSDSHNEQFF.